These 2 T cell receptor beta chains were all obtained from the same sample, sequenced in a study of T cell responses to AZD1222 COVID-19 vaccine. Here immunoSEQ multiplex PCR was the method, and the copy in TCRdb shows in-frame clones only, minus some. This sample has 180,000 or so clones, with around 94% found just once. Sequencing was performed on peripheral blood, taken on day 0 of AZD1222 vaccination. These TCRs come from an adult in good health.

The chain employs TRBV19 and TRBJ2-1; weak D call: TRBD1 (5 bases). The V end lost 5 bases, the J end lost 3 bases, and 8 bases lay between the germline ends. Germline CDR1 LNHDA, CDR2 SQIVND (reference sequence). CDR3 length: 13 residues. The CDR3 sequence is CASSPDSYNEQFF. The CDR3 bases are TGTGCCAGTAGTCCTGACAGCTACAATGAGCAGTTCTTC. The variable domain in full, completed from reference TRBV19 and TRBJ2-1, reads DGGITQSPKYLFRKEGQNVTLSCEQNLNHDAMYWYRQDPGQGLRLIYYSQIVNDFQKGDIAEGYSVSREKKESFPLTVTSAQKNPTAFYLCASSPDSYNEQFFGPGTRLTVL.

This clone was recorded only once. The rearrangement joins TRBV11-2 to TRBJ2-7; D is undetermined. The CDR3 runs 12 residues. From germline, CDR1 is SGHAT and CDR2 FQNNGV. V lost 4 bases to trimming and J lost 3 bases, with 7 bases between them. The CDR3 region is CASSSHIYEQYF. CDR3 DNA sequence: TGTGCCAGCAGCTCCCATATCTACGAGCAGTACTTC.